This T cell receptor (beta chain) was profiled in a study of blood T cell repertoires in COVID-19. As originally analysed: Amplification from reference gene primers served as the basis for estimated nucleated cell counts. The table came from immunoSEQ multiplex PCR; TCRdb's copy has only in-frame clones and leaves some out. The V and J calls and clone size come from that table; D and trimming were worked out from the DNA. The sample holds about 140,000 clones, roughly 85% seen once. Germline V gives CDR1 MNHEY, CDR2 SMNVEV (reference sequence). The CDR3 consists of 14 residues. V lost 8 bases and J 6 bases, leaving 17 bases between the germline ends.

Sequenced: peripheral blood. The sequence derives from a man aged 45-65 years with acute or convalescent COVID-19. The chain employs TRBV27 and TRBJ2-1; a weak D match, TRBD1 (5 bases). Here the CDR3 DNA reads TGTGCCAGCGGATGGACACACGGATTCAATGAGCAGTTCTTC. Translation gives CASGWTHGFNEQFF.